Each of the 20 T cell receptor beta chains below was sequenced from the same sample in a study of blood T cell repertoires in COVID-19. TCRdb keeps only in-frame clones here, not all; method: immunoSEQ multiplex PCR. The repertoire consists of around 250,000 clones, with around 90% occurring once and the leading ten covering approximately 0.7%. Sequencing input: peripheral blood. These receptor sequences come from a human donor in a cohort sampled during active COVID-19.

The CDR3 region has the DNA TGTGCCAGCAGCTTAGTAGGGGGGGGAAAACTGTTTTTT. As protein: CASSLVGGGKLFF. J is TRBJ1-4 and V is TRBV11-2, with D perhaps matching TRBD1 (6 bases). CDR1 and CDR2 from the germline V gene are SGHAT and FQNNGV. Trimming left V 1 base short and J 10 bases short, with 10 bases between. This CDR3 has 13 residues. The whole variable domain, remainder taken from reference TRBV11-2 and TRBJ1-4, is EAGVAQSPRYKIIEKRQSVAFWCNPISGHATLYWYQQILGQGPKLLIQFQNNGVVDDSQLPKDRFSAERLKGVDSTLKIQPAKLEDSAVYLCASSLVGGGKLFFGSGTQLSVL.

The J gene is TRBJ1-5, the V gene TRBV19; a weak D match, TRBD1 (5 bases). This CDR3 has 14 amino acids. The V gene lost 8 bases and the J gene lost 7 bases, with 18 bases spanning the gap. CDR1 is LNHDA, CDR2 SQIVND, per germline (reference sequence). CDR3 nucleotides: TGTGCCAGTGATGGGGGAGGAGGACGGCAGCCCCAGCATTTT. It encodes CASDGGGGRQPQHF.

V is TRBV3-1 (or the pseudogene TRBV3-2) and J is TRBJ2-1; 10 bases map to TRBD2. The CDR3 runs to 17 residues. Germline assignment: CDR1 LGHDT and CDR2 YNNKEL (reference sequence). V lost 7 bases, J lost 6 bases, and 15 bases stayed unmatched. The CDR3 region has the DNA TGTGCCAGCACTACAAACTACGGGACTAGCGTATCCAATGAGCAGTTCTTC. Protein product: CASTTNYGTSVSNEQFF.

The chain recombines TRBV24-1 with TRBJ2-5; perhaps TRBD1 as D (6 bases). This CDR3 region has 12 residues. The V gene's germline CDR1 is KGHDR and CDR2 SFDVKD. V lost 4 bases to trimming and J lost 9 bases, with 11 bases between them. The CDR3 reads CATSDLRGPQYF. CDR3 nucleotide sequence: TGTGCCACCAGTGACCTCAGGGGCCCCCAGTACTTC.

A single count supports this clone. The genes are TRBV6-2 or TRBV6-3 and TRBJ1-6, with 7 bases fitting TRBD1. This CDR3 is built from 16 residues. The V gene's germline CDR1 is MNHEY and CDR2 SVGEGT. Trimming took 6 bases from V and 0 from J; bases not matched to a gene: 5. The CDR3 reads CASSSGQSSYNSPLHF. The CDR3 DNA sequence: TGTGCCAGCAGCTCGGGACAGAGCTCCTATAATTCACCCCTCCACTTT.

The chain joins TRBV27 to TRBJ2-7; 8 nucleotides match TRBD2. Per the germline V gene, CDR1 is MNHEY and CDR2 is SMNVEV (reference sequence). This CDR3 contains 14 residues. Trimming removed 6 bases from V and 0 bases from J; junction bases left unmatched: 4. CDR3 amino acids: CASRRGGASYEQYF. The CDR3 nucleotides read TGTGCCAGCAGACGGGGGGGGGCCTCCTACGAGCAGTACTTC.

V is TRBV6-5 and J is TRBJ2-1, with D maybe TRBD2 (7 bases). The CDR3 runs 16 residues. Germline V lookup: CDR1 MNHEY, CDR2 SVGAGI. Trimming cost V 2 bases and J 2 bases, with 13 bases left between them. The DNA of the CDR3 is TGTGCCAGCAGTTACGGGGGGGCGAGGACCTACAATGAGCAGTTCTTC. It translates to CASSYGGARTYNEQFF.

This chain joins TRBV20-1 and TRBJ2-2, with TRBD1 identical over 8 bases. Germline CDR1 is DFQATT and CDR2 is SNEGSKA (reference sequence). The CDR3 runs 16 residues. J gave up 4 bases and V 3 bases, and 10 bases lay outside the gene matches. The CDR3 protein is CSASGRRGRGTGELFF. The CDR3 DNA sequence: TGCAGTGCTAGTGGGCGCAGGGGGCGCGGCACCGGGGAGCTGTTTTTT.

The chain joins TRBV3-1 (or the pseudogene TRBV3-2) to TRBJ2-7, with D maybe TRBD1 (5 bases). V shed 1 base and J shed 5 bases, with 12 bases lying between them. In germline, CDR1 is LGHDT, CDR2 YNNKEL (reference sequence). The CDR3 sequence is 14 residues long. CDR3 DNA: TGTGCCAGCAGCCAAGTTCAGGGTGCGGACGAGCAGTACTTC. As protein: CASSQVQGADEQYF.

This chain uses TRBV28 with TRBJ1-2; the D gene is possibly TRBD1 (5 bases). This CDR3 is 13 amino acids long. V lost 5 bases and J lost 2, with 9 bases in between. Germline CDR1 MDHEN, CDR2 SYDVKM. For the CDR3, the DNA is TGTGCCAGCAGTCCACCAGGGAACTATGGCTACACCTTC. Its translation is CASSPPGNYGYTF.

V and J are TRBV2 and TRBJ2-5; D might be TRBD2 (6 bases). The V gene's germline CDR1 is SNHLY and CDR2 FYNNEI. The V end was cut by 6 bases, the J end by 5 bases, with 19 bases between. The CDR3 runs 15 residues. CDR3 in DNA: TGTGCCAGCAGAGGAGAAGCGGGTAGCGCGGAGACCCAGTACTTC. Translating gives CASRGEAGSAETQYF.

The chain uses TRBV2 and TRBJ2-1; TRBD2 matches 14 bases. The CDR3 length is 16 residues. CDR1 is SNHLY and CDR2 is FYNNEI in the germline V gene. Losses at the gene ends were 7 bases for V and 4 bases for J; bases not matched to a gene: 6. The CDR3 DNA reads TGTGCCAGCATCGCGCGGACTAGCGGGAGGTACAATGAGCAGTTCTTC. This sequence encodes CASIARTSGRYNEQFF.

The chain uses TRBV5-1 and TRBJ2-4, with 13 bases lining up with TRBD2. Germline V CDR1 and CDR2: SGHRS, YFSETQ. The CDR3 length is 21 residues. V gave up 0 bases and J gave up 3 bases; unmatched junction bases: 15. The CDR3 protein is CASSLVRGLAGFPGDKNIQYF. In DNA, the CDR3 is TGCGCCAGCAGCTTGGTACGGGGACTAGCGGGGTTTCCGGGGGACAAAAACATTCAGTACTTC.

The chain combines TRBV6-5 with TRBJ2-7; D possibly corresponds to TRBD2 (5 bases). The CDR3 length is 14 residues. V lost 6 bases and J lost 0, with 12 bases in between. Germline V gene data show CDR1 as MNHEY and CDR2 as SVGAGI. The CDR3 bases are TGTGCCAGCAGGATGACTGGGAGCTCCTACGAGCAGTACTTC. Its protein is CASRMTGSSYEQYF.

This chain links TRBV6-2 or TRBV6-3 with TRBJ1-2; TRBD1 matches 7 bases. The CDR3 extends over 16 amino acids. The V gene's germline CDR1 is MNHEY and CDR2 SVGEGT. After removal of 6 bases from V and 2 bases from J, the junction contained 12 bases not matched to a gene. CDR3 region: CASSLRDRRRNYGYTF. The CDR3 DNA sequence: TGTGCCAGCAGCCTTCGGGACAGACGAAGAAACTATGGCTACACCTTC.

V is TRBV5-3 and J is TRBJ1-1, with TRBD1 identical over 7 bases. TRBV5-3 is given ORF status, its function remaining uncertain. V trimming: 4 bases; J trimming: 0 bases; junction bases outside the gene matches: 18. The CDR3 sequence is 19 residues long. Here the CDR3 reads CARSPGRPDRAAMNTEAFF. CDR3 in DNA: TGTGCCAGAAGCCCGGGGCGACCAGACAGGGCGGCTATGAACACTGAAGCTTTCTTT.

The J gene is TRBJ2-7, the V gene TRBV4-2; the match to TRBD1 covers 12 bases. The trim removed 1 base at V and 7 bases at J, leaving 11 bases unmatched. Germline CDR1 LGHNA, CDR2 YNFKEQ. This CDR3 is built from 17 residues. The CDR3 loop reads CASSQALLGQGAKEQYF. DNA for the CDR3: TGTGCCAGCAGCCAAGCCTTATTGGGACAGGGGGCGAAAGAGCAGTACTTC.

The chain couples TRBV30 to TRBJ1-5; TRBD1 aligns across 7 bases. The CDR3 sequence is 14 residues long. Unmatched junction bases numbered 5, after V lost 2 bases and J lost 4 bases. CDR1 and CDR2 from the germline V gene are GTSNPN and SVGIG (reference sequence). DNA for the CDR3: TGTGCCTGGAGTAGGGACAGAATAAATCAGCCCCAGCATTTT. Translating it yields CAWSRDRINQPQHF.

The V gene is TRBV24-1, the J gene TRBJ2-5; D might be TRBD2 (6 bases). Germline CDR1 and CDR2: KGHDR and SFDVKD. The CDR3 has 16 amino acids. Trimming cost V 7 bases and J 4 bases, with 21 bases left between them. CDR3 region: CATSPYRGARGETQYF. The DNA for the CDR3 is TGTGCCACCAGCCCGTATCGCGGGGCGAGGGGAGAGACCCAGTACTTC.

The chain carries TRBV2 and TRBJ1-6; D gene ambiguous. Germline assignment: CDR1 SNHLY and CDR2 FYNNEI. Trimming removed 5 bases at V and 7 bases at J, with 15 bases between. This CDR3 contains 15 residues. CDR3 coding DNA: TGTGCCAGCAGTTCCGAGGGTATTGGGAATTCACCCCTCCACTTT. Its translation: CASSSEGIGNSPLHF.